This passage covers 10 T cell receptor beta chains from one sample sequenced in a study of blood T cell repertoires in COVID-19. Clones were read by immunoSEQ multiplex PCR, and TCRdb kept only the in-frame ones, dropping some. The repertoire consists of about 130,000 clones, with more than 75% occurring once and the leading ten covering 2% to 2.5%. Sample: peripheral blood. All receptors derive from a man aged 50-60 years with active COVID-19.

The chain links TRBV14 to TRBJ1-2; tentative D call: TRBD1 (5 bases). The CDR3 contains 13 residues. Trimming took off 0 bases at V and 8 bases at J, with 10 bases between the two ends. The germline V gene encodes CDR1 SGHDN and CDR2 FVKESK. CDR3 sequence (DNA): TGTGCCAGCAGCCAAGAAAGGGGAGGAGGCTACACCTTC. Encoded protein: CASSQERGGGYTF.

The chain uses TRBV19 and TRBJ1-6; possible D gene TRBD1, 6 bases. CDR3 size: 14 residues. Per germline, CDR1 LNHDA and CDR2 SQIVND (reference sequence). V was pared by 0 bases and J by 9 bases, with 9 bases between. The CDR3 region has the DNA TGTGCCAGTAGTATAGAGGGGGCCTCTTCACCCCTCCACTTT. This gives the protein CASSIEGASSPLHF.

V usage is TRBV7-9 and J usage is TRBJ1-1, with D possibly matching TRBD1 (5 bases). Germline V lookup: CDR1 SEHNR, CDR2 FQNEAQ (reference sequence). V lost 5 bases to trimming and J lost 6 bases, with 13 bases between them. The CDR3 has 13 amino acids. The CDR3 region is CASSRGGDSEAFF. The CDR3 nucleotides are TGTGCCAGCAGCCGGGGCGGGGACTCTGAAGCTTTCTTT.

CDR3 sequence: CASSYSEETQYF. In DNA, the CDR3 is TGTGCCAGCAGTTATAGTGAGGAGACCCAGTACTTC. This sequence joins TRBV2 and TRBJ2-5, with D hard to call. CDR1 is SNHLY, CDR2 FYNNEI, per germline. The CDR3 totals 12 residues. Trimming left V 5 bases short and J 5 bases short, with 9 bases between.

The CDR3 DNA reads as TGTGCCAGTCGACAGAACTATGGCTACACCTTC. As protein: CASRQNYGYTF. The chain has TRBV19 and TRBJ1-2, with D possibly matching TRBD1 (5 bases). The CDR3 loop spans 11 amino acids. Germline CDR1 and CDR2: LNHDA and SQIVND (reference sequence). V shed 8 bases and J shed 2 bases, with 6 bases lying between them.

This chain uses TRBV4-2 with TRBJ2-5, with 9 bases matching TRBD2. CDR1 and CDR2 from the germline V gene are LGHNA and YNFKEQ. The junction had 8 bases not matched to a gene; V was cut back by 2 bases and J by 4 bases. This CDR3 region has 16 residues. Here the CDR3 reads CASSQLAGALGETQYF. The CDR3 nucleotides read TGTGCCAGCAGCCAATTAGCGGGGGCCTTGGGAGAGACCCAGTACTTC.

CDR3 DNA sequence: TGTGCCAGCAGCGTAGTGCGTTCGACTAATGAAAAACTGTTTTTT. Amino acid sequence: CASSVVRSTNEKLFF. The V call is TRBV9, the J call TRBJ1-4, with D unclear. The CDR3 is 15 amino acids. Germline assignment: CDR1 SGDLS and CDR2 YYNGEE. The ends were cut back, 0 bases at V and 2 bases at J, with 8 bases in the middle.

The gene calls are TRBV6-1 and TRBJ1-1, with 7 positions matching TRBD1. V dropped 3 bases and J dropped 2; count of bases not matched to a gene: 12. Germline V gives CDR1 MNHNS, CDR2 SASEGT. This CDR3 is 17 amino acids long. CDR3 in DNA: TGTGCCAGCAGTGAGTTGTCAGGGGGGAAGGTAAACACTGAAGCTTTCTTT. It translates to CASSELSGGKVNTEAFF.

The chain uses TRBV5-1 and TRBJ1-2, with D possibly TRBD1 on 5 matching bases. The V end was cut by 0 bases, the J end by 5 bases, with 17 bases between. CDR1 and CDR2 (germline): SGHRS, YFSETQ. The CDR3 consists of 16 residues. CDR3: CASSLDGGSLGYGYTF. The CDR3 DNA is TGCGCCAGCAGCTTGGATGGGGGGTCGCTTGGGTATGGCTACACCTTC.

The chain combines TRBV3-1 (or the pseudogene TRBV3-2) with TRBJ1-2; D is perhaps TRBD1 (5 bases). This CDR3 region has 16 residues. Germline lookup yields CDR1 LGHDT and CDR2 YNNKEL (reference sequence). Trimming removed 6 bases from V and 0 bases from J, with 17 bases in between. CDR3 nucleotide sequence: TGTGCCAGCAGACAACTCTGGCGCAGGGCTAACTATGGCTACACCTTC. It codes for CASRQLWRRANYGYTF.